Listed here is a single T cell receptor beta chain. The antigen is unknown. Isolation of CD4+ naive, central memory, regulatory and stem cell-like memory cells was achieved by sorting via CD45RO/CCR7/CD25/CD127/CD95/CD27. Reverse transcribing all isolated RNA meant expressed TCRB transcripts were sequenced. Each sample of naive, central memory or regulatory T cells had, on average, approximately 4 million reads. The assay was immunoSEQ multiplex PCR, and TCRdb's table has in-frame clones only and misses some. The table shows about 360,000 clones, with 10% to 15% occurring only once. V dropped 0 bases and J dropped 1; count of bases not matched to a gene: 7. CDR1 and CDR2 from the germline V gene are SGDLS and YYNGEE. The CDR3 extends over 18 amino acids. This sample is drawn from a study of beta chain features in type 1 diabetes. Study findings and constraints: It was not settled here whether HLA type affects TCRB rearrangement.

This clonotype originated in a man aged 18 to 30 in good health. The chain carries TRBV9 and TRBJ2-7; 13 bases are shared with TRBD2. The sequencing input was naive CD4+ T cells from blood. The DNA for the CDR3 is TGTGCCAGCAGCGTAGAAGGGGGACTAGCGGGGACGTCCTACGAGCAGTACTTC. It is translated as CASSVEGGLAGTSYEQYF.